One and the same sample provided the 16 T cell receptor beta chains below, sequenced in a study of blood T cell repertoires in COVID-19. Clones were read by immunoSEQ multiplex PCR, and TCRdb kept only the in-frame ones, dropping some. The sample shows roughly 120,000 clones, approximately 87% of them seen only once. The sample consisted of peripheral blood. These receptors originate from a woman aged 60-70 years with acute or convalescent COVID-19.

The V and J genes are TRBV27 and TRBJ2-1, with TRBD2 matching over 10 bases. Germline CDR1 reads MNHEY; CDR2 reads SMNVEV (reference sequence). This CDR3 has 20 amino acids. V was clipped by 3 bases and J by 0 bases; unmatched bases: 14. Here the CDR3 DNA reads TGTGCCAGCAGTTTTCAAGGACTAGCGGCCCAGAACGTCTCCTACAATGAGCAGTTCTTC. This sequence encodes CASSFQGLAAQNVSYNEQFF.

This clone has only one observation. CDR3 region: CSASTGNTGELFF. CDR3 nucleotides: TGCAGTGCTAGTACCGGGAACACCGGGGAGCTGTTTTTT. The V call is TRBV20-1, the J call TRBJ2-2; no firm D call. CDR1 and CDR2 (germline): DFQATT, SNEGSKA (reference sequence). V lost 3 bases and J 1 base, leaving 6 bases between the germline ends. This CDR3 comprises 13 residues.

The chain is built from TRBV5-6 and TRBJ1-2, with 10 positions matching TRBD1. This CDR3 is built from 15 residues. V gave up 4 bases and J gave up 3 bases; unmatched junction bases: 6. The germline CDR1 and CDR2 sequences are SGHDT and YYEEEE. This chain's CDR3 is CASSQGQGLHYGYTF. The CDR3 bases are TGTGCCAGCAGCCAGGGACAGGGGCTCCACTATGGCTACACCTTC.

The chain uses TRBV29-1 and TRBJ2-1; 8 bases map to TRBD2. V dropped 6 bases and J dropped 12; count of bases not matched to a gene: 19. There are 15 residues in the CDR3. The germline CDR1 and CDR2 sequences are SQVTM and ANQGSEA. Written as DNA, the CDR3 is TGCAGCGTGGCGATTCTAGCGGGCTCATTTGGGGGGCAGTTCTTC. It is translated as CSVAILAGSFGGQFF.

V is TRBV14 and J is TRBJ2-7, with D maybe TRBD1 (6 bases). Trimming took off 5 bases at V and 6 bases at J, with 11 bases between the two ends. CDR1 and CDR2 (germline): SGHDN, FVKESK. The CDR3 has 12 residues. The CDR3: CASSLTGIEQYF. The DNA for the CDR3 is TGTGCCAGCAGCTTAACAGGGATCGAGCAGTACTTC.

The rearrangement uses TRBV4-1 and TRBJ1-1; D is possibly TRBD1 (5 bases). V was trimmed by 4 bases and J by 8 bases, leaving 14 bases between them. Germline V gene data show CDR1 as MGHRA and CDR2 as YSYEKL. The CDR3 is 13 residues long. The CDR3, as DNA: TGCGCCAGCAGCCCGCAGGGTATTGCCGAAGCTTTCTTT. This encodes CASSPQGIAEAFF.

Notes on this clone: Other DNA sequences within the sample encode an identical CDR3. This chain links TRBV6-1 with TRBJ1-2; D might be TRBD1 (5 bases). The germline V gene has CDR1 MNHNS and CDR2 SASEGT. V was trimmed by 2 bases and J by 4 bases, leaving 14 bases between them. The CDR3 totals 15 residues. This chain's CDR3 is CASSERSGGIYGYTF. The CDR3 nucleotides read TGTGCCAGCAGTGAAAGGTCGGGGGGTATCTATGGCTACACCTTC.

J is TRBJ1-4 and V is TRBV28, with a weak D call TRBD1 (5 bases). Trimming removed 5 bases from V and 3 bases from J, with 13 bases in between. Germline V gene data show CDR1 as MDHEN and CDR2 as SYDVKM. CDR3 length: 15 residues. The CDR3 sequence: CASSNGGLANEKLFF. DNA of the CDR3: TGTGCCAGCAGTAACGGGGGACTGGCTAATGAAAAACTGTTTTTT.

In this sample, this clone turned up once. The rearrangement links TRBV19 to TRBJ2-5; 9 nucleotides align to TRBD1. Germline V CDR1 and CDR2: LNHDA, SQIVND (reference sequence). The CDR3 extends over 17 amino acids. After removal of 3 bases from V and 6 bases from J, the junction contained 14 bases not matched to a gene. In DNA, the CDR3 is TGTGCCAGTAGTATGCCAACTTCTACAGGGGGCGGAAAGACCCAGTACTTC. Translation gives CASSMPTSTGGGKTQYF.

The genes are TRBV6-6 and TRBJ2-3; no reliable D call. CDR3 size: 15 residues. Germline CDR1 reads MNHNY; CDR2 reads SVGAGI (reference sequence). The V gene lost 0 bases and the J gene lost 0 bases, with 7 bases spanning the gap. The CDR3 is CASSYSATSTDTQYF. In DNA, the CDR3 is TGTGCCAGCAGTTACTCAGCGACTAGCACAGATACGCAGTATTTT.

The V gene is TRBV5-1, the J gene TRBJ2-3; the match to TRBD2 covers 13 bases. V lost 2 bases, J lost 0 bases, and 9 bases stayed unmatched. The CDR3 is 19 amino acids. Germline V lookup: CDR1 SGHRS, CDR2 YFSETQ. CDR3 sequence: CASSLLTSGGFSSTDTQYF. For the CDR3, the DNA is TGCGCCAGCAGCTTACTGACTAGCGGGGGGTTTTCTAGCACAGATACGCAGTATTTT.

The chain uses TRBV5-4 and TRBJ2-1; 13 nucleotides line up with TRBD2. This CDR3 contains 17 residues. The J segment lost 0 bases and the V segment lost 5 bases, leaving 5 bases of the junction unmatched. CDR1 is SGHNT, CDR2 YYREEE, per germline (reference sequence). This CDR3 is CASRAGTSGTSYNEQFF. CDR3 coding DNA: TGTGCCAGCAGGGCCGGGACTAGCGGGACCTCCTACAATGAGCAGTTCTTC.

J is TRBJ2-1 and V is TRBV7-2; weak D call: TRBD1 (6 bases). Per the germline V gene, CDR1 is SGHTA and CDR2 is FQGNSA. The V and J ends lost 4 bases and 9 bases respectively, with 10 bases between them. CDR3 size: 12 residues. In DNA, the CDR3 is TGTGCCAGCAGCTGGGACACCTTTGAGCAGTTCTTC. It yields the protein CASSWDTFEQFF.

This clone was seen a handful of times. J is TRBJ1-1 and V is TRBV9; no definite D call. With 4 bases removed from V and 10 bases from J, the gap between germline ends came to 2 bases. CDR3 size: 8 residues. Germline V lookup: CDR1 SGDLS, CDR2 YYNGEE. CDR3 residues: CASSRAFF. CDR3 bases: TGTGCCAGCAGCCGAGCTTTCTTT.

V usage is TRBV30 and J usage is TRBJ1-3, with D unresolved. V was clipped by 0 bases and J by 1 base, with 13 bases between them. The CDR3 runs 16 residues. Germline V lookup: CDR1 GTSNPN, CDR2 SVGIG (reference sequence). The CDR3 bases are TGTGCCTGGAGTGTAAAGGTGGGGAGGTCTGGAAACACCATATATTTT. Residues: CAWSVKVGRSGNTIYF.

This chain uses TRBV27 with TRBJ2-5; maybe TRBD1 (6 bases). V lost 3 bases to trimming and J lost 3 bases, with 14 bases between them. The germline V gene has CDR1 MNHEY and CDR2 SMNVEV (reference sequence). The CDR3 runs to 15 residues. The CDR3 loop is CASSLYRAGEETQYF. The CDR3 region has the DNA TGTGCCAGCAGTTTGTATCGGGCAGGGGAAGAGACCCAGTACTTC.